This T cell receptor (beta chain) stems from a study of shared clonotypes between healthy human individuals. TCRdb keeps only in-frame clones here, not all; method: immunoSEQ multiplex PCR. The sample has about 2.1 million clones, 93% seen once. Trimming took off 0 bases at V and 2 bases at J, with 8 bases between the two ends. This CDR3 region has 15 residues. From germline, CDR1 is MNHEY and CDR2 SMNVEV (reference sequence). Study-level results: Clonotype sharing across several donors was observed for roughly 5% of naive CD4 clonotypes. Generally, naive subsets came out with larger estimated richness than memory subsets. Relative to their counterparts shared across all four donors, non-shared clonotypes exhibited diminished generation probabilities.

In regard to this clone: As yet, its antigen is unknown.

Only CD45RO-negative cells positively selected for CCR7 counted as naive CD8 cells, so terminally differentiated effector memory CD45RA+ cells were excluded. Donation came from healthy HIV-negative adults that had no recent acute infections or vaccinations. The clonotype originates from a young man in good health. Some clones in this sample may be carry-over from other donors' samples. Source material: naive CD8+ T cells from PBMCs. This chain uses TRBV27 with TRBJ1-5, with a weak D call TRBD1 (5 bases). CDR3 residues: CASSLSRVGNQPQHF. The CDR3 nucleotides are TGTGCCAGCAGTTTATCCAGGGTTGGCAATCAGCCCCAGCATTTT.